This T cell receptor (beta chain) was found in a study of T cell responses to AZD1222 COVID-19 vaccine. The CDR3 sequence is 13 residues long. In germline, CDR1 is SGHVS, CDR2 FNYEAQ. Trimming took off 3 bases at V and 5 bases at J, with 11 bases between the two ends. Only one count was recorded for this clone. Profiling relied on immunoSEQ multiplex PCR, and the TCRdb table lists in-frame clones only, not all of them. The table lists 180,000 or so clones, approximately 90% of them singletons. The J gene is TRBJ2-7, the V gene TRBV7-6; the D gene is possibly TRBD2 (6 bases). Here the sequenced sample was peripheral blood, taken 28 days after the second AZD1222 dose. The sequence was obtained from an adult who received the AZD1222 COVID-19 vaccine. CDR3 in amino acids: CASSLGGTDEQYF. The CDR3 coding sequence is TGTGCCAGCAGCTTGGGGGGTACCGACGAGCAGTACTTC.